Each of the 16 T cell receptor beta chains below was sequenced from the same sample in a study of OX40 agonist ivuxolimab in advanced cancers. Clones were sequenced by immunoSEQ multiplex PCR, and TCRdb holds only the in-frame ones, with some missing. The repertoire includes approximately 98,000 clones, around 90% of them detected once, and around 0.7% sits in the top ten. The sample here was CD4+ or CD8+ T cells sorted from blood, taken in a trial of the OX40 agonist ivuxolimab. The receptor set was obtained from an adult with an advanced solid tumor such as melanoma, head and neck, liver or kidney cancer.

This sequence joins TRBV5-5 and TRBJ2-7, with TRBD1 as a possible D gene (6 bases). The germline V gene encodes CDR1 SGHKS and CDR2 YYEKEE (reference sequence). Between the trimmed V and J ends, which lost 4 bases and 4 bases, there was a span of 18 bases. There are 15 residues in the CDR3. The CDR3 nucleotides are TGTGCCAGCAGCCTGGTAGGGACACTCCTTTACGAGCAGTACTTC. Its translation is CASSLVGTLLYEQYF.

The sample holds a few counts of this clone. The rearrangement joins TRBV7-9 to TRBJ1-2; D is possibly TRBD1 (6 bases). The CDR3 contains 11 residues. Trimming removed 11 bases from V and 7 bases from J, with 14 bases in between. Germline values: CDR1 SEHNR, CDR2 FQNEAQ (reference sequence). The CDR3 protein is CALGGGTGYTF. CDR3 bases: TGTGCCTTAGGAGGGGGGACTGGCTACACCTTC.

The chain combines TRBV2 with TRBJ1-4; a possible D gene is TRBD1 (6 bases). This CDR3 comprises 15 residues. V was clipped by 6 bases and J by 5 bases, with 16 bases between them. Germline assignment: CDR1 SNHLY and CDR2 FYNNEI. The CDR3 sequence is CASREQGLGNEKLFF. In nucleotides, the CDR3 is TGTGCCAGCAGGGAACAGGGTTTGGGGAATGAAAAACTGTTTTTT.

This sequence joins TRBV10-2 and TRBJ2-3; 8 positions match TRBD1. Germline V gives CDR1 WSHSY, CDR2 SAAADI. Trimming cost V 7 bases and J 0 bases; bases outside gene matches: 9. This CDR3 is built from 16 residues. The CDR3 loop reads CASKPLQGASTDTQYF. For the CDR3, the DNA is TGCGCCAGCAAGCCTCTTCAGGGGGCAAGCACAGATACGCAGTATTTT.

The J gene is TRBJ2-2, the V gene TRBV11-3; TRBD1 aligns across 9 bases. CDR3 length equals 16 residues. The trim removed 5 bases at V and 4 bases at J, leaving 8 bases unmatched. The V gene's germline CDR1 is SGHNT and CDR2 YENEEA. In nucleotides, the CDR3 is TGTGCCAGCAGCGCCTGGACAGGGGTCGCCACCGGGGAGCTGTTTTTT. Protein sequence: CASSAWTGVATGELFF.

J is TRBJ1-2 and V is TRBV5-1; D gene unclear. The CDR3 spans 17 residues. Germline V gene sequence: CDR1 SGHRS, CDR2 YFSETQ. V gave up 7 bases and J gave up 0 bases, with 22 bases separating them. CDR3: CASALSLTPKANYGYTF. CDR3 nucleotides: TGCGCCAGCGCCTTATCCTTGACACCTAAAGCTAACTATGGCTACACCTTC.

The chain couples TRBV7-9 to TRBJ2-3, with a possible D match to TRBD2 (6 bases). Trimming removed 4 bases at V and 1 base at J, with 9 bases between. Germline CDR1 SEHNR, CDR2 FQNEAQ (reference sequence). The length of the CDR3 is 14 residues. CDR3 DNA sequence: TGTGCCAGCAGCTCGGGACTCCGCACAGATACGCAGTATTTT. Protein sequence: CASSSGLRTDTQYF. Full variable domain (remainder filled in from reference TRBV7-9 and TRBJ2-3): DTGVSQNPRHKITKRGQNVTFRCDPISEHNRLYWYRQTLGQGPEFLTYFQNEAQLEKSRLLSDRFSAERPKGSFSTLEIQRTEQGDSAMYLCASSSGLRTDTQYFGPGTRLTVL.

The CDR3 DNA follows: TGTGCCAGCAGCCCTGGAGCGGGGACTAATGAAAAACTGTTTTTT. It specifies CASSPGAGTNEKLFF. This rearrangement joins TRBV7-9 to TRBJ1-4; D gene uncertain. The CDR3 totals 15 residues. The V gene lost 5 bases and the J gene lost 2 bases, with 12 bases spanning the gap. The germline gives CDR1 SEHNR, CDR2 FQNEAQ (reference sequence).

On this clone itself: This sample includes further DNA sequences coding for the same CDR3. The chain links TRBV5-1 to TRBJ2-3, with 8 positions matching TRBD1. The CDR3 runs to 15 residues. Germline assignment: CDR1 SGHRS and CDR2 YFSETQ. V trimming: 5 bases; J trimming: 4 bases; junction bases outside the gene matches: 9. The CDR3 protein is CASSPRTGLSDTQYF. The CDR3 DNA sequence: TGCGCCAGCAGTCCTCGGACAGGGTTGTCAGATACGCAGTATTTT.

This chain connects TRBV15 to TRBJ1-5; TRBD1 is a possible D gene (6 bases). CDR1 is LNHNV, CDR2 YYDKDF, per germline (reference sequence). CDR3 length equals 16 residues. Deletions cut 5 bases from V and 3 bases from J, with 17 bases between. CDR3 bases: TGTGCCACCAGCGGAGCGGTACAGGGTAACAATCAGCCCCAGCATTTT. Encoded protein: CATSGAVQGNNQPQHF. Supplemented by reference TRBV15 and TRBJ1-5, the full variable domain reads DAMVIQNPRYQVTQFGKPVTLSCSQTLNHNVMYWYQQKSSQAPKLLFHYYDKDFNNEADTPDNFQSRRPNTSFCFLDIRSPGLGDTAMYLCATSGAVQGNNQPQHFGDGTRLSIL.

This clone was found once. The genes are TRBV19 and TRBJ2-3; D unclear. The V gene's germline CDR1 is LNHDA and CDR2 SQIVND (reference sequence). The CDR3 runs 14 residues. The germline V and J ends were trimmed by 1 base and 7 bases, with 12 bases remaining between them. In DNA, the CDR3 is TGTGCCAGTAGTATAGGGTCCTCTGGAAATACGCAGTATTTT. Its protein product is CASSIGSSGNTQYF.

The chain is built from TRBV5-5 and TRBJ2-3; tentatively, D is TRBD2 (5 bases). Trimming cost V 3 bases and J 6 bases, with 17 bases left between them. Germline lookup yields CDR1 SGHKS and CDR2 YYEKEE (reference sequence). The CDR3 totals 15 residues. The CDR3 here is CASSWLLRSVDTQYF. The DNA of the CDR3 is TGTGCCAGCAGCTGGCTGTTACGTAGCGTGGATACGCAGTATTTT.

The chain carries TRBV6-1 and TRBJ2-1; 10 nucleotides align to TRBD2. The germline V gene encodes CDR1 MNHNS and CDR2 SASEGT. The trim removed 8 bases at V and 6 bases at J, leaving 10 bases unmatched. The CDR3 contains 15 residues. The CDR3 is CASGLSSGSSNEQFF. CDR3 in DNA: TGTGCCAGCGGACTCTCTAGCGGGAGTAGCAATGAGCAGTTCTTC.

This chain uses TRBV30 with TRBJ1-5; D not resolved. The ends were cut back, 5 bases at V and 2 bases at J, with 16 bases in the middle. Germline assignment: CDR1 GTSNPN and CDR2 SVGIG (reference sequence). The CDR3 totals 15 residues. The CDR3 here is CAWGSLAGGNQPQHF. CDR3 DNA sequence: TGTGCCTGGGGTTCCCTAGCAGGAGGCAATCAGCCCCAGCATTTT.

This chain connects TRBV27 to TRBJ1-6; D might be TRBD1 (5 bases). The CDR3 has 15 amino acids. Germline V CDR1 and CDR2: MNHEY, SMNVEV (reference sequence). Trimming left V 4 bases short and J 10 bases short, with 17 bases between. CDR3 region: CASSWSREYGSPLHF. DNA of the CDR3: TGTGCCAGCAGTTGGTCCAGGGAATATGGATCACCCCTCCACTTT.

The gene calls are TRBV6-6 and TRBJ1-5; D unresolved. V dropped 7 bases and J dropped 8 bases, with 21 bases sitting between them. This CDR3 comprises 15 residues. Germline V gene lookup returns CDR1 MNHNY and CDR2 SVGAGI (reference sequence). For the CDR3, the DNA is TGTGCCAGCACCGAATGGAGGCCCGCCCCGGAGCCCCAGCATTTT. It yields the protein CASTEWRPAPEPQHF.